Detailed here is one TCR beta chain. This specimen comes from a study of blood T cell repertoires in COVID-19. Assay: immunoSEQ multiplex PCR; the TCRdb copy retains only in-frame clones and omits some. The sample holds some 250,000 clones; approximately 90% are singletons and the top ten take around 0.99%. The CDR3 consists of 16 residues. V gave up 1 base and J gave up 4 bases; unmatched junction bases: 2. Germline-derived CDR1 and CDR2 are MNHEY and SVGAGI. This TCR came from a woman in her thirties or forties who had recovered from COVID-19. The chain links TRBV6-5 to TRBJ2-6; 9 positions agree with TRBD1. The sequenced material came from peripheral blood. The CDR3 sequence is CASSYWDRAGANVLTF. CDR3 DNA: TGTGCCAGCAGTTACTGGGACAGGGCCGGGGCCAACGTCCTGACTTTC.